This T cell receptor beta chain stems from a study of Ad26.COV2.S vaccination and SARS-CoV-2 variants. Across the whole study: Trial arm assignment for the donor was COV1001 Ad26.COV2.S.

The data were produced by immunoSEQ multiplex PCR, yet TCRdb's version contains in-frame clones alone and is incomplete. The sample consists of around 300,000 clones, 88% of them appearing once. Trimming pared 6 bases from V and 3 bases from J, leaving 14 bases between. This CDR3 is 15 amino acids long. Germline CDR1 ENHRY, CDR2 SYGVKD. The treatment denotes: roughly 19 received Ad26.COV2.S at low or high dose, single or two shots; several received placebo; per-sample allocation not given. Sampling occurred on day 63 after the first vaccine or placebo injection. This person who donated was an adult of 18-55 years in Boston.

The sequenced sample was peripheral blood, obtained in a trial of Ad26.COV2.S vaccine versus placebo. The sequence was collected from a person between 18 and 65 years old who received the Ad26.COV2.S COVID-19 vaccine or a placebo. This chain connects TRBV10-3 to TRBJ1-4; D may be TRBD1 (6 bases). The CDR3 sequence: CAIRKGGSANEKLFF. In nucleotides, the CDR3 is TGTGCCATCAGGAAAGGGGGTTCAGCTAATGAAAAACTGTTTTTT.